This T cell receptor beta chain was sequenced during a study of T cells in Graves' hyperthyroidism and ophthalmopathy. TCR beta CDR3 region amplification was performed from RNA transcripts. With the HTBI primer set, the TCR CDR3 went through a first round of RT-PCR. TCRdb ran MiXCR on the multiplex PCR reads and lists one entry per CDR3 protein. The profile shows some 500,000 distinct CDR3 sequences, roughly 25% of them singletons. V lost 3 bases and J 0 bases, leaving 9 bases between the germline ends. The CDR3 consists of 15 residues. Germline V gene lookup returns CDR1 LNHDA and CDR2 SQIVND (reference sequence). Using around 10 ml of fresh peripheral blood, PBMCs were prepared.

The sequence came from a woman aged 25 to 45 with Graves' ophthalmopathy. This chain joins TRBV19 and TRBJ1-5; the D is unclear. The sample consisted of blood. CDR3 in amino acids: CASSIRGHSNQPQHF. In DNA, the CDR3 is TGTGCCAGTAGTATTAGAGGGCATAGCAATCAGCCCCAGCATTTT. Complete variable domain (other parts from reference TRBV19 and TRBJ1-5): DGGITQSPKYLFRKEGQNVTLSCEQNLNHDAMYWYRQDPGQGLRLIYYSQIVNDFQKGDIAEGYSVSREKKESFPLTVTSAQKNPTAFYLCASSIRGHSNQPQHFGDGTRLSIL.